This entry concerns a single TCR beta chain. This sample is drawn from a study of blood T cells in healthy people across ages. Using a J-beta primer mix together with a sample-barcoded 5' primer, a second PCR was run for about 7 to 12 cycles. Each sample provided no less than 2.5 million CDR3-containing paired-end reads. TCRdb re-analysed the 5' RACE reads in MiXCR, keeping a single row per CDR3 protein. The data show about 1,500,000 distinct CDR3 sequences, approximately 42% seen once. The source is a woman aged 18-35 years in good health. Material for sequencing was blood.

CDR3 in DNA: TGTGCCAGCAGTTTACTCGGGGGCTCTGAAGCTTTCTTT. Its protein is CASSLLGGSEAFF. V usage is TRBV27 and J usage is TRBJ1-1; a weak D match, TRBD1 (6 bases). Trimming left V 2 bases short and J 6 bases short, with 10 bases between. Germline-derived CDR1 and CDR2 are MNHEY and SMNVEV (reference sequence). The CDR3 runs to 13 residues.